Presented here are 20 T cell receptor beta chains from one specimen sequenced in a study of T-cell memory formation after mild COVID-19. TCRdb fed the 5' RACE reads into MiXCR, producing one record per CDR3 protein. The sample consists of more than 250,000 distinct CDR3 sequences, 15% to 20% of them appearing once. The sequencing input was PBMCs or a T cell subset sorted from them (not recorded which). The receptors were sampled from a man between 18 and 35 years old who had mild COVID-19 (a few samples of this study predate the infection). Cell type and time point are not known.

This clonotype has only a few counts. J is TRBJ2-7 and V is TRBV6-2 or TRBV6-3; 10 bases agree with TRBD1. The CDR3 extends over 13 amino acids. CDR1 is MNHEY and CDR2 is SVGEGT in the germline V gene. The J segment lost 7 bases and the V segment lost 6 bases, leaving 6 bases of the junction unmatched. CDR3 region: CASSPDRGLEQYV. The CDR3 DNA reads TGTGCCAGCAGCCCCGACAGGGGGCTTGAGCAGTACGTC.

This chain joins TRBV2 and TRBJ2-1; D is possibly TRBD1 or TRBD2 (5 bases each). CDR1 is SNHLY and CDR2 is FYNNEI in the germline V gene. Trimming stripped 7 bases from V and 3 bases from J, with 19 bases between. This CDR3 is built from 16 residues. Written as DNA, the CDR3 is TGTGCCAGCACGGGGTCCGGGACGACTTTCTACAATGAGCAGTTCTTC. This translates into CASTGSGTTFYNEQFF.

This clonotype was counted a few times. The genes are TRBV10-2 and TRBJ2-3, with 8 bases matching TRBD1. The CDR3 runs to 16 residues. The V gene end was trimmed by 6 bases and the J gene end by 6 bases; junction bases not matched to a gene: 14. Germline assignment: CDR1 WSHSY and CDR2 SAAADI. The CDR3 sequence: CASSQNAGGARDTQYF. CDR3 coding DNA: TGCGCCAGCAGCCAAAACGCAGGGGGCGCTAGGGATACGCAGTATTTT.

This chain connects TRBV19 to TRBJ1-4; TRBD1 aligns across 7 bases. CDR1 and CDR2 (germline): LNHDA, SQIVND (reference sequence). V trimming: 4 bases; J trimming: 7 bases; junction bases outside the gene matches: 6. The CDR3 is 14 residues long. The CDR3 spells CASSTGQAFEKLFF. The CDR3 bases are TGTGCCAGTAGTACCGGACAGGCCTTTGAAAAACTGTTTTTT.

The chain couples TRBV19 to TRBJ2-5; D possibly uses TRBD1 or TRBD2 (6 bases each). Germline V gene data show CDR1 as LNHDA and CDR2 as SQIVND (reference sequence). Deletions cut 8 bases from V and 5 bases from J, with 18 bases between. The CDR3 extends over 14 amino acids. CDR3: CASGRGGTPETQYF. In DNA, the CDR3 is TGTGCCAGTGGGCGCGGAGGGACACCGGAGACCCAGTACTTC.

This chain links TRBV20-1 with TRBJ1-1; D is undetermined. Germline CDR1 is DFQATT and CDR2 is SNEGSKA (reference sequence). The length of the CDR3 is 14 residues. The V and J ends lost 3 bases and 0 bases respectively, with 11 bases between them. The DNA for the CDR3 is TGCAGTGCTAGGGAAGGACGGCTGAACACTGAAGCTTTCTTT. Translating gives CSAREGRLNTEAFF.

The chain links TRBV5-4 to TRBJ2-7; no reliable D call. The ends were cut back, 0 bases at V and 6 bases at J, with 7 bases in the middle. CDR3 size: 12 residues. Germline CDR1 is SGHNT and CDR2 is YYREEE (reference sequence). CDR3 nucleotide sequence: TGTGCCAGCAGCTTGGAAGGGTTCGAGCAGTACTTC. As protein: CASSLEGFEQYF.

This clonotype has just a few counts. The gene calls are TRBV7-2 and TRBJ2-3, with D perhaps TRBD1 or TRBD2 (6 bases each). The germline CDR1 and CDR2 sequences are SGHTA and FQGNSA. This CDR3 contains 15 residues. Trimming took 1 base from V and 3 from J, leaving 11 bases between them. The CDR3 here is CASSLVGGRTDTQYF. CDR3 in DNA: TGTGCCAGCAGCTTAGTGGGGGGCCGGACAGATACGCAGTATTTT.

The chain recombines TRBV12-3 or TRBV12-4 with TRBJ1-2; TRBD1 is a possible D gene (6 bases). The CDR3 runs to 15 residues. The V end was cut by 5 bases, the J end by 8 bases, with 21 bases between. In DNA form, the CDR3 reads TGTGCCAGCAGTCTCTCCCCCGGGGGGCAGGAAGGCTACACCTTC. As protein: CASSLSPGGQEGYTF.

This chain links TRBV5-1 with TRBJ2-3, with 9 bases aligning to TRBD2. The CDR3 spans 16 residues. CDR1 is SGHRS, CDR2 YFSETQ, per germline. The V gene end was trimmed by 0 bases and the J gene end by 2 bases; junction bases not matched to a gene: 4. The chain's CDR3 is CASSLDPSGNTDTQYF. The CDR3 nucleotides are TGCGCCAGCAGCTTGGACCCTAGCGGGAACACAGATACGCAGTATTTT. The variable domain in full, completed from reference TRBV5-1 and TRBJ2-3, reads KAGVTQTPRYLIKTRGQQVTLSCSPISGHRSVSWYQQTPGQGLQFLFEYFSETQRNKGNFPGRFSGRQFSNSRSEMNVSTLELGDSALYLCASSLDPSGNTDTQYFGPGTRLTVL.

This clonotype has more than one count but fewer than ten. The rearrangement joins TRBV6-2 or TRBV6-3 to TRBJ2-3; D may be TRBD2 (6 bases). This CDR3 has 16 residues. The germline gives CDR1 MNHEY, CDR2 SVGEGT. V was cut by 6 bases and J by 5 bases, with 21 bases left in between. The CDR3 sequence is CASRPPFGREVDTQYF. DNA of the CDR3: TGTGCCAGCAGGCCCCCCTTTGGCAGGGAGGTAGATACGCAGTATTTT.

The chain recombines TRBV5-8 with TRBJ1-3, with TRBD1 matching over 7 bases. The CDR3 totals 15 residues. CDR1 is SGHTS, CDR2 YDEGEE, per germline. The junction had 4 bases not matched to a gene; V was cut back by 4 bases and J by 0 bases. The CDR3 DNA follows: TGTGCCAGCAGCCTCAGGGGGAACTCTGGAAACACCATATATTTT. Translating gives CASSLRGNSGNTIYF.

This clonotype was counted between two and nine times. The gene calls are TRBV5-1 and TRBJ2-3; 11 bases agree with TRBD2. The trim removed 4 bases at V and 6 bases at J, leaving 7 bases unmatched. Germline V gene sequence: CDR1 SGHRS, CDR2 YFSETQ. CDR3 length: 15 amino acids. The CDR3 loop reads CASSPAGLAADTQYF. CDR3 in DNA: TGCGCCAGCAGCCCCGCGGGACTAGCGGCTGATACGCAGTATTTT.

The chain has TRBV3-1 and TRBJ1-4, with 7 bases lining up with TRBD1. The CDR3 has 15 amino acids. CDR1 is LGHDT, CDR2 YNNKEL, per germline (reference sequence). V trimming: 0 bases; J trimming: 10 bases; junction bases outside the gene matches: 8. The DNA of the CDR3 is TGTGCCAGCAGCCAAGAGGGACAGTGGGGCGGAAAACTGTTTTTT. This sequence encodes CASSQEGQWGGKLFF.

This clonotype has only a few counts. V gene TRBV18 combines with J gene TRBJ1-1; D gene unclear. V gave up 3 bases and J gave up 1 base, with 9 bases separating them. The CDR3 loop spans 14 amino acids. CDR1 and CDR2 (germline): KGHSH, LQKENI. The CDR3 region has the DNA TGTGCCAGCTCACCGGCAAAGGGGAACACTGAAGCTTTCTTT. It codes for CASSPAKGNTEAFF.

This clonotype was counted at least ten times. This chain connects TRBV20-1 to TRBJ2-2; tentative D call: TRBD2 (5 bases). Germline lookup yields CDR1 DFQATT and CDR2 SNEGSKA (reference sequence). Deletions cut 5 bases from V and 4 bases from J, with 17 bases between. CDR3 size: 15 residues. Here the CDR3 reads CSAPFWRKGTGELFF. CDR3 DNA sequence: TGCAGTGCTCCCTTCTGGAGGAAGGGCACCGGGGAGCTGTTTTTT.

This clonotype was seen a few times. V gene TRBV7-6 combines with J gene TRBJ2-5; the D is unclear. V was cut by 3 bases and J by 2 bases, with 16 bases left in between. The CDR3 is 16 residues long. Germline V gene sequence: CDR1 SGHVS, CDR2 FNYEAQ. CDR3 sequence: CASSFGPIAIQETQYF. The CDR3 DNA is TGTGCCAGCAGCTTTGGGCCAATTGCGATTCAAGAGACCCAGTACTTC.

This clonotype appeared many times. This chain joins TRBV24-1 and TRBJ2-1; 7 bases align to TRBD1. CDR3 length: 14 amino acids. Per germline, CDR1 KGHDR and CDR2 SFDVKD. Trimming removed 1 base from V and 7 bases from J; junction bases left unmatched: 3. CDR3 loop: CATSDLGRGNEQFF. CDR3 nucleotide sequence: TGTGCCACCAGTGATTTAGGCAGGGGGAATGAGCAGTTCTTC.

The V and J genes are TRBV20-1 and TRBJ1-2; TRBD1 agrees at 10 bases. Germline V gene sequence: CDR1 DFQATT, CDR2 SNEGSKA (reference sequence). V gave up 3 bases and J gave up 1 base; unmatched junction bases: 5. The CDR3 runs to 15 residues. CDR3 in DNA: TGCAGTGCTAGTCCTGGACAGGGGGATAACTATGGCTACACCTTC. This sequence encodes CSASPGQGDNYGYTF.

This clonotype came up many times. The rearrangement uses TRBV20-1 and TRBJ2-5, with D perhaps matching TRBD1 or TRBD2 (5 bases each). The CDR3 contains 12 residues. V was clipped by 6 bases and J by 3 bases, with 11 bases between them. Germline-derived CDR1 and CDR2 are DFQATT and SNEGSKA (reference sequence). The CDR3 loop reads CSAGALEETQYF. The DNA for the CDR3 is TGCAGTGCCGGGGCGCTAGAAGAGACCCAGTACTTC.